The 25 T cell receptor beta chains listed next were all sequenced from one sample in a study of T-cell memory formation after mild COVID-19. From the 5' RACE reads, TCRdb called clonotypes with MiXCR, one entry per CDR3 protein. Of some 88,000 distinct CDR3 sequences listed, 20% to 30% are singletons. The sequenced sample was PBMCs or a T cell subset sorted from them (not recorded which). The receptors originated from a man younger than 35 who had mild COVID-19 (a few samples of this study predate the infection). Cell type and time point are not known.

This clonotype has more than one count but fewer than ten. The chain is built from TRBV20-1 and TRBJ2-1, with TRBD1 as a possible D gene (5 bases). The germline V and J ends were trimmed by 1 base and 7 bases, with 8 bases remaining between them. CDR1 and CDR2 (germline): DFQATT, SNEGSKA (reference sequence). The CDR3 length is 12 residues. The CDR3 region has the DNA TGCAGTGCTAGAGGGGGCAGGAATGAGCAGTTCTTC. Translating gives CSARGGRNEQFF.

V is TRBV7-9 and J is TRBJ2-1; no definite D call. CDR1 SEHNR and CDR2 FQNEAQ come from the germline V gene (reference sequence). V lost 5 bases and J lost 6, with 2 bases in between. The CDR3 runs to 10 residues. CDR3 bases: TGTGCCAGCAGCGGCAATGAGCAGTTCTTC. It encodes CASSGNEQFF.

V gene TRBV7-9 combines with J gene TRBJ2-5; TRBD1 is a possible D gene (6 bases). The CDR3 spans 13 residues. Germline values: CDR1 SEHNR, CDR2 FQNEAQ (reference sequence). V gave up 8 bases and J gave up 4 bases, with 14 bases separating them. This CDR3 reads CASGTTPAETQYF. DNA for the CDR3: TGTGCCAGCGGGACAACCCCCGCAGAGACCCAGTACTTC.

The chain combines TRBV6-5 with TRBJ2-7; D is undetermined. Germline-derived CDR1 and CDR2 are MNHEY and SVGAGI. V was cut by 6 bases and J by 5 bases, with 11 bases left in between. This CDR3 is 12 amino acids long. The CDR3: CASSGLAHEQYF. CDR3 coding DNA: TGTGCCAGCAGCGGGCTGGCCCACGAGCAGTACTTC.

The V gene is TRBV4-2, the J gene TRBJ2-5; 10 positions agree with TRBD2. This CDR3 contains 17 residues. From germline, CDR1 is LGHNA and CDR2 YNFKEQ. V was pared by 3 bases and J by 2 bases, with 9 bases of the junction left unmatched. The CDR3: CASSQVVAGGLQETQYF. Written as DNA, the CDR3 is TGTGCCAGCAGCCAGGTCGTAGCGGGGGGCCTTCAAGAGACCCAGTACTTC.

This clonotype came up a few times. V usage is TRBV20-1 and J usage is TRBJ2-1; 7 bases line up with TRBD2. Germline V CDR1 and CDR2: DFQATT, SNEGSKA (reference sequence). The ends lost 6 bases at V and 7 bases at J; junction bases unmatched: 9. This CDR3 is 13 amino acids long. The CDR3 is CSAHEPLANEQFF. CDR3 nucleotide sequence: TGCAGTGCCCACGAACCACTAGCGAATGAGCAGTTCTTC.

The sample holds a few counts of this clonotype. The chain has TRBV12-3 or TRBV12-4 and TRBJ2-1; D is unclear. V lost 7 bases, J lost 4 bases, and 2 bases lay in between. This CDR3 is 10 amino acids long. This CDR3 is CASMYNEQFF. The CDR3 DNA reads TGTGCCAGCATGTACAATGAGCAGTTCTTC.

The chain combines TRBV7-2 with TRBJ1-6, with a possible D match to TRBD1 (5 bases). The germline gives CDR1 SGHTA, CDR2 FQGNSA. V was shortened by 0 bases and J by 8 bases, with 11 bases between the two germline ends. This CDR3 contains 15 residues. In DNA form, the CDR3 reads TGTGCCAGCAGCTTAGCGGGGGTTAGGGATTCACCCCTCCACTTT. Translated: CASSLAGVRDSPLHF.

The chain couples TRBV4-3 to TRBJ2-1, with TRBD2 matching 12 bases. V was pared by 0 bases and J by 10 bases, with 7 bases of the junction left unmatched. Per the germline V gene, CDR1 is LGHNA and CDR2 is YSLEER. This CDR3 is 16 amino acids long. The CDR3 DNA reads TGCGCCAGCAGCCAAGATGTAGGACTAGCGGGGAGAGAGCAGTTCTTC. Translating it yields CASSQDVGLAGREQFF.

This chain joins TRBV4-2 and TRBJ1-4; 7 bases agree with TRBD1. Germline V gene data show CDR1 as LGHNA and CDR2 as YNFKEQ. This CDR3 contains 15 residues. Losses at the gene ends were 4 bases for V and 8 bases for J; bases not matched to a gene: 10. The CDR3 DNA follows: TGTGCCAGCAGCCGACCAACAGGGGCAAACGAAAAACTGTTTTTT. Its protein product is CASSRPTGANEKLFF.

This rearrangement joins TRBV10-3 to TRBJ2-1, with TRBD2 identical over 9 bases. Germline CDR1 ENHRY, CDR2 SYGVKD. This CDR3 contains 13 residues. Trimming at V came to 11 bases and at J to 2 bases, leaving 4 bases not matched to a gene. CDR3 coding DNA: TGTGCCGCGCTAGCGGGGACCTACAATGAGCAGTTCTTC. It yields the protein CAALAGTYNEQFF.

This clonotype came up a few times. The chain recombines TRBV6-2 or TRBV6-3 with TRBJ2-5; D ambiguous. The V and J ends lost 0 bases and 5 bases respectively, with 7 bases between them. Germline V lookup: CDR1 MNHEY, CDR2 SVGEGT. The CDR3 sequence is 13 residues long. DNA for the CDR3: TGTGCCAGCAGTTACTCTCGGATTGAGACCCAGTACTTC. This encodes CASSYSRIETQYF.

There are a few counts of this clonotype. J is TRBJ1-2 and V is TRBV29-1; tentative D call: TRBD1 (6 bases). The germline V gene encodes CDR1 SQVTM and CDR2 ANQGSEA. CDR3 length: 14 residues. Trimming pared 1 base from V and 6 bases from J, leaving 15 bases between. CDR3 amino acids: CSVEATGSGHGYTF. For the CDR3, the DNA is TGCAGCGTTGAAGCCACAGGGTCCGGTCATGGCTACACCTTC.

Written as DNA, the CDR3 is TGTGCCAGCAGTCTCGAACCACAGGGTGGCCATGAAAAACTGTTTTTT. Encoded protein: CASSLEPQGGHEKLFF. The gene calls are TRBV27 and TRBJ1-4; D possibly corresponds to TRBD1 (6 bases). Germline CDR1 is MNHEY and CDR2 is SMNVEV (reference sequence). V shed 5 bases and J shed 6 bases, with 19 bases lying between them. The CDR3 runs to 16 residues.

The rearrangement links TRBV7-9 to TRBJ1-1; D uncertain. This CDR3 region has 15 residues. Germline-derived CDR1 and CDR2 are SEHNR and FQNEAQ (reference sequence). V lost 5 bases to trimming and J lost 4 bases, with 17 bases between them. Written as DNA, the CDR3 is TGTGCCAGCAGCGCGGACGCTTCGGGCTTCACTGAAGCTTTCTTT. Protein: CASSADASGFTEAFF.

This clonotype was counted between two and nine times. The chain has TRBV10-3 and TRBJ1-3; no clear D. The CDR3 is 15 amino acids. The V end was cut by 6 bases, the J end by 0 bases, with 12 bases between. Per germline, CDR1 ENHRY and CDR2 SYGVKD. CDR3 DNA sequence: TGTGCCATCAGCCCCCCCAGTTTCTCTGGAAACACCATATATTTT. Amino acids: CAISPPSFSGNTIYF.

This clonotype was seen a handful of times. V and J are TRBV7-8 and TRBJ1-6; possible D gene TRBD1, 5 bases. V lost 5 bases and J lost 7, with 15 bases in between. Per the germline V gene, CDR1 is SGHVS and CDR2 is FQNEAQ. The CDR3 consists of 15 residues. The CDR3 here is CASSRSEGQNSPLHF. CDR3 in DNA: TGTGCCAGCAGCCGAAGTGAGGGGCAAAATTCACCCCTCCACTTT.

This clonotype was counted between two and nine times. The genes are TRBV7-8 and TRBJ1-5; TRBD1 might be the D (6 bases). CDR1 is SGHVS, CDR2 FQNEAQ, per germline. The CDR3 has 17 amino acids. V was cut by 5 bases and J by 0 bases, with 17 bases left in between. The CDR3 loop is CASSAQGRGGSNQPQHF. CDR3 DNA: TGTGCCAGCAGCGCCCAAGGGCGAGGGGGTAGCAATCAGCCCCAGCATTTT.

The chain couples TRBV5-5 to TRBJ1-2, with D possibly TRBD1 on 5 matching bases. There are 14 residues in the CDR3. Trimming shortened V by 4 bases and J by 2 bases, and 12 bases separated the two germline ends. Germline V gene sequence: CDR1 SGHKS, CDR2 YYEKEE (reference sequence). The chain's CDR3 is CASSPRDANYGYTF. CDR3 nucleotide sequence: TGTGCCAGCAGCCCCAGGGACGCCAACTATGGCTACACCTTC. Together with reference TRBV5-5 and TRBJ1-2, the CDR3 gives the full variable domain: DAGVTQSPTHLIKTRGQQVTLRCSPISGHKSVSWYQQVLGQGPQFIFQYYEKEERGRGNFPDRFSARQFPNYSSELNVNALLLGDSALYLCASSPRDANYGYTFGSGTRLTVV.

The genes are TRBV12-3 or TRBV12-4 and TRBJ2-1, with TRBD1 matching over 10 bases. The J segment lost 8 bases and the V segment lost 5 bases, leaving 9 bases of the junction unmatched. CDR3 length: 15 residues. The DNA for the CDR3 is TGTGCCAGCAGTCTGGGACAGGGGAGAATCTATGAGCAGTTCTTC. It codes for CASSLGQGRIYEQFF.

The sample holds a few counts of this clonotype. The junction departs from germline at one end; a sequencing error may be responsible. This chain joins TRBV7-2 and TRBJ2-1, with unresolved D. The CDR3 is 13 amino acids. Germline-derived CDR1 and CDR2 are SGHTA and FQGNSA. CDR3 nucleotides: TGTGCCAGCAGCCAAGAAGTGTACACTGAGCAGTTCTTC. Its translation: CASSQEVYTEQFF.

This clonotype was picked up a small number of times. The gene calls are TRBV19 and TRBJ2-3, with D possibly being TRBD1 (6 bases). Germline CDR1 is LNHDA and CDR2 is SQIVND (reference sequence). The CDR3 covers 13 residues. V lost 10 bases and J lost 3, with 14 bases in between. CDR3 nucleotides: TGTGCCACGAAGGACAGTAGGACAGATACGCAGTATTTT. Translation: CATKDSRTDTQYF.

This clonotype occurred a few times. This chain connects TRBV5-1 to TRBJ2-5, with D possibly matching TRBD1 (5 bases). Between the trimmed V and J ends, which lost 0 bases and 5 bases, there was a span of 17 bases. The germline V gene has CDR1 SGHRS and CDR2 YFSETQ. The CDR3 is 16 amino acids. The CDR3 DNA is TGCGCCAGCAGCTTGGAGGAGACAGCAGAAGGGGAGACCCAGTACTTC. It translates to CASSLEETAEGETQYF.

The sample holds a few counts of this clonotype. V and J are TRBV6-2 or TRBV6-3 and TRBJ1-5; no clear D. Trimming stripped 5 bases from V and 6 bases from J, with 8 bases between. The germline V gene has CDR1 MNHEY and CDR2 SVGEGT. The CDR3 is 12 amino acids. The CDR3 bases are TGTGCCAGCAGTGACCTCGGTCAGCCCCAGCATTTT. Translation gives CASSDLGQPQHF.

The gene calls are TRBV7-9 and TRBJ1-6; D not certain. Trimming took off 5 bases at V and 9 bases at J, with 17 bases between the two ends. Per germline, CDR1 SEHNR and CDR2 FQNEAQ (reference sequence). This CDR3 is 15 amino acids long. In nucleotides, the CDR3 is TGTGCCAGCAGCCCCTCCGTGGGTGCGAGTTCACCCCTCCACTTT. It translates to CASSPSVGASSPLHF.